Described below is a single T cell receptor (beta chain) sequence and its context. This clone showed up many times. There is no known antigen for this receptor. No much larger clonotype is one base removed from it; base qualities were not supplied. The method behind the library was PCR. The instrument was an Illumina HiSeq 4000. The TCR beta-chain CDR3 region of each patient was profiled by high-throughput sequencing. Concerning the study's data processing: A classifier to discriminate distant-metastatic papillary thyroid cancer patients was built from CDR3 differences across clinicopathological groups. Repertoire diversity was assessed with the Shannon index, and tumor-blood repertoire similarity with the Morisita-Horn index. TCRdb redid the processing of the public reads, applying fastp at Q25 and MiXCR, and retained in-frame beta chains. The V and J calls and clone size come from TCRdb's table, not from the authors' own analysis. The sample has tens of thousands of clones on record, about 27% of them singletons. Jointly, the top ten make up 11% of the sample.

Trimming leaves V shorter by 4 bases and J shorter by 5 bases, with the junction holding 2 bases beyond the gene matches. There are 14 amino acids in the CDR3, from cysteine to phenylalanine inclusive. The sequence is cut down to CDR3 DNA, 42 bases in frame from base 1. CDR1 is given as LGHDT and CDR2 as YNNKEL, both from the germline V gene (reference sequence). The data stem from a study of metastatic and nonmetastatic thyroid tumors (dated by TCRdb to 2019 to 2021). Regarding the complete study: The researchers compared repertoires between peripheral blood samples and tumor or nodule tissue samples from patients with malignant or benign thyroid disease. Study-level results and caveats: In both blood and tumor samples, TCR beta diversity was reported to be significantly higher in malignant tumors than in benign nodules.

No patient had received any treatment before thyroid surgery. Using T-cell receptor beta sequencing, the study looked back at clinical samples from patients collected from the early 2010s to the late 2010s. The origin of this receptor is a male donor with papillary thyroid cancer or a benign thyroid nodule (not recorded which). Some clones in this sample may be carry-over from other donors' samples. Sequenced: blood. The chain couples TRBV3-1 to TRBJ2-2; a stretch of 9 junction bases matches TRBD1. The CDR3 protein is CASSRDRGTGELFF. The nucleotide sequence is given as TGTGCCAGCAGCCGAGACAGGGGGACCGGGGAGCTGTTTTTT.